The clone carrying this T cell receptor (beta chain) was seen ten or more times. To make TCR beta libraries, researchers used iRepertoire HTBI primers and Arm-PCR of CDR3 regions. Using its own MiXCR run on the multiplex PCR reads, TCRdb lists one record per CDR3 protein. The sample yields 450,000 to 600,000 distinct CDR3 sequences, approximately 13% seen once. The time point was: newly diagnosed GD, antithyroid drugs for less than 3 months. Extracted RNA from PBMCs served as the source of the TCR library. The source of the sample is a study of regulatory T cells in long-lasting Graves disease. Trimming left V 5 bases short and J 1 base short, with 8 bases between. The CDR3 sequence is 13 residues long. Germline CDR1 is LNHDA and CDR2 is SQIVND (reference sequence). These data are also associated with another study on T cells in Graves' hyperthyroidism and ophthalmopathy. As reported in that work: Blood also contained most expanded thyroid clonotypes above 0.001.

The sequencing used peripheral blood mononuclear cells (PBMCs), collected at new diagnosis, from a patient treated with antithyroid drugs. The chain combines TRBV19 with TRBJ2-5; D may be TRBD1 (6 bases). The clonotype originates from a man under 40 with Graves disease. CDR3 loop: CASSATGQETQYF. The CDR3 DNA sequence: TGTGCCAGTAGTGCGACAGGCCAAGAGACCCAGTACTTC.